The 17 T cell receptor beta chains listed next were all sequenced from one sample in a study of Ad26.COV2.S vaccination and SARS-CoV-2 variants. The treatment here: around 19 received Ad26.COV2.S at low or high dose, single or two shots; roughly 5 received placebo; per-sample allocation not given. Sampling took place 63 days after the first vaccine or placebo injection. Measured with immunoSEQ multiplex PCR; TCRdb has only the in-frame clones, and not every one. The sample consists of around 240,000 clones, 88% of them appearing once. Specimen: peripheral blood, collected in a trial of Ad26.COV2.S vaccine versus placebo. The receptors were sampled from a person between 18 and 60 years old who received the Ad26.COV2.S COVID-19 vaccine or a placebo.

This clone turned up a few times. The chain joins TRBV2 to TRBJ1-1; possible D gene TRBD1, 5 bases. The ends were cut back, 7 bases at V and 6 bases at J, with 15 bases in the middle. There are 13 residues in the CDR3. The germline V gene has CDR1 SNHLY and CDR2 FYNNEI. The CDR3 nucleotides are TGTGCCAGCAACCCAGAGGGGCTTGCTGAAGCTTTCTTT. It is translated as CASNPEGLAEAFF.

CDR3 coding DNA: TGTGCCAGCAGCTTGGAAAACAGCAATCAGCCCCAGCATTTT. Translating it yields CASSLENSNQPQHF. This sequence joins TRBV5-6 and TRBJ1-5; the D is unclear. Trimming removed 0 bases from V and 1 base from J, with 5 bases in between. Germline CDR1 and CDR2: SGHDT and YYEEEE. The CDR3 runs to 14 residues.

This clone is a singleton in its sample. V is TRBV5-4 and J is TRBJ1-2; no definite D call. Trimming pared 4 bases from V and 0 bases from J, leaving 16 bases between. The CDR3 runs 16 residues. Germline CDR1 and CDR2: SGHNT and YYREEE (reference sequence). The CDR3 coding sequence is TGTGCCAGCAGCCCCTTGGCAGGCCTCACTAACTATGGCTACACCTTC. Protein product: CASSPLAGLTNYGYTF.

V is TRBV28 and J is TRBJ2-2; no firm D call. This CDR3 contains 12 residues. V was clipped by 5 bases and J by 5 bases, with 6 bases between them. Germline loops: CDR1 MDHEN, CDR2 SYDVKM. CDR3 DNA: TGTGCCAGCAGTCGCCCTACCGGGGAGCTGTTTTTT. Protein: CASSRPTGELFF.

The rearrangement uses TRBV25-1 and TRBJ2-3, with D uncertain. V lost 2 bases and J 8 bases, leaving 8 bases between the germline ends. Germline CDR1 is MGHDK and CDR2 is SYGVNS. The CDR3 spans 12 residues. The CDR3 sequence is CASSEGPVTQYF. Here the CDR3 DNA reads TGTGCCAGCAGTGAAGGGCCTGTTACGCAGTATTTT.

The chain combines TRBV7-2 with TRBJ1-5; the D is unclear. Per the germline V gene, CDR1 is SGHTA and CDR2 is FQGNSA. This CDR3 comprises 13 residues. With 4 bases removed from V and 10 bases from J, the gap between germline ends came to 14 bases. In DNA form, the CDR3 reads TGTGCCAGCAGCTGGAACCCGGTTGAACCCCAGCATTTT. Translating gives CASSWNPVEPQHF.

This clone was seen a few times. The chain links TRBV5-6 to TRBJ1-3; D is uncertain. The CDR3 is made up of 15 amino acids. The V and J ends lost 0 bases and 0 bases respectively, with 7 bases between them. The germline V gene has CDR1 SGHDT and CDR2 YYEEEE. Here the CDR3 DNA reads TGTGCCAGCAGCTTGGGCGTAGGCTCTGGAAACACCATATATTTT. It codes for CASSLGVGSGNTIYF.

The V and J genes are TRBV19 and TRBJ2-1; TRBD2 agrees at 9 bases. Trimming removed 6 bases from V and 4 bases from J; junction bases left unmatched: 7. Per the germline V gene, CDR1 is LNHDA and CDR2 is SQIVND (reference sequence). This CDR3 is 15 amino acids long. In nucleotides, the CDR3 is TGTGCCAGTAGCCCCGGGACTAGCTTATACAATGAGCAGTTCTTC. Translating gives CASSPGTSLYNEQFF.

The J gene is TRBJ2-7, the V gene TRBV25-1, with D possibly matching TRBD1 (5 bases). The CDR3 extends over 13 amino acids. Germline loops: CDR1 MGHDK, CDR2 SYGVNS. Trimming removed 3 bases at V and 5 bases at J, with 11 bases between. CDR3 region: CASSDRAQDEQYF. The CDR3 DNA reads as TGTGCCAGCAGTGACAGGGCCCAGGACGAGCAGTACTTC.

The J gene is TRBJ2-7, the V gene TRBV7-8, with D perhaps TRBD1 or TRBD2 (5 bases each). Germline lookup yields CDR1 SGHVS and CDR2 FQNEAQ. V gave up 3 bases and J gave up 3 bases, with 9 bases separating them. This CDR3 contains 13 residues. The CDR3 protein is CASSLGRHYEQYF. CDR3 DNA sequence: TGTGCCAGCAGCTTGGGACGGCACTACGAGCAGTACTTC.

This chain joins TRBV5-1 and TRBJ2-7; D not certain. CDR3 length: 13 residues. Germline CDR1 and CDR2: SGHRS and YFSETQ. V was shortened by 0 bases and J by 0 bases, with 4 bases between the two germline ends. The CDR3 protein is CASSLVTSYEQYF. In DNA, the CDR3 is TGCGCCAGCAGCTTGGTTACCTCCTACGAGCAGTACTTC.

This chain uses TRBV21-1 with TRBJ1-5; the table's TRBD1 call for D was not verified on the DNA. TRBV21-1 is a pseudogene segment. The CDR3 extends over 12 amino acids. The CDR3 protein is CASSKATGPQHF. CDR3 bases: TGTGCCAGCAGCAAGGCGACAGGGCCCCAGCATTTT.

The rearrangement uses TRBV28 and TRBJ1-5, with 10 positions matching TRBD1. This CDR3 is built from 14 residues. Per the germline V gene, CDR1 is MDHEN and CDR2 is SYDVKM. J was trimmed by 4 bases and V by 5 bases; bases with no gene match: 2. The CDR3 DNA follows: TGTGCCAGCAGTCCGGACAGGGGGAATCAGCCCCAGCATTTT. Translating gives CASSPDRGNQPQHF.

The rearrangement joins TRBV6-5 to TRBJ1-5; D perhaps matches TRBD1 (5 bases). V was clipped by 5 bases and J by 3 bases, with 14 bases between them. CDR1 is MNHEY and CDR2 is SVGAGI in the germline V gene. The CDR3 loop spans 15 amino acids. CDR3 residues: CASSKSGGNNQPQHF. CDR3 sequence (DNA): TGTGCCAGCAGTAAATCCGGGGGGAACAATCAGCCCCAGCATTTT.

This clone was counted a few times. CDR3 sequence: CASRGVPDTQYF. CDR3 in DNA: TGTGCCAGCAGGGGGGTGCCAGATACGCAGTATTTT. The chain combines TRBV25-1 with TRBJ2-3, with D possibly called TRBD1 or TRBD2 (5 bases each). Trimming cost V 6 bases and J 4 bases, with 8 bases left between them. In germline, CDR1 is MGHDK, CDR2 SYGVNS. The CDR3 sequence is 12 residues long.

This rearrangement joins TRBV7-9 to TRBJ2-3; the match to TRBD1 covers 8 bases. The germline V gene encodes CDR1 SEHNR and CDR2 FQNEAQ (reference sequence). With V trimmed by 4 bases and J by 2 bases, 11 bases remained unmatched. The CDR3 runs to 17 residues. The DNA for the CDR3 is TGTGCCAGCAGCTCCCGACAGGGGTCTCCTATCACAGATACGCAGTATTTT. Translated: CASSSRQGSPITDTQYF.

This clone was counted a single time. The chain joins TRBV28 to TRBJ2-7; D gene unclear. The germline V and J ends were trimmed by 1 base and 6 bases, with 4 bases remaining between them. Looked up from germline, CDR1 is MDHEN and CDR2 is SYDVKM. The length of the CDR3 is 11 residues. The CDR3 DNA is TGTGCCAGCAGTTTATCTACCGAGCAGTACTTC. Protein product: CASSLSTEQYF.